A single T cell receptor beta chain is shown here with its context. The source of the sample is a study of blood T cell repertoires in COVID-19. Study information: From the United States, Italy and Spain came samples of acute and convalescent COVID-19. Sources were T cells, B-cell-depleted T cells, or PBMCs; the material itself was cDNA or gDNA.

The CDR3 sequence is 12 residues long. Trimming stripped 3 bases from V and 3 bases from J, with 6 bases between. The germline V gene encodes CDR1 SGDLS and CDR2 YYNGEE. Authors' methods: For nucleated cells, counts were estimated from reference gene primer amplification. Assay: immunoSEQ multiplex PCR; the TCRdb copy retains only in-frame clones and omits some. The V and J calls and clone size come from that table; D and trimming were worked out from the DNA. The sample carries 100,000 to 120,000 clones, roughly 81% recorded once. This chain uses TRBV9 with TRBJ1-2; TRBD1 might be the D (6 bases). The TCR comes from a woman between 65 and 79 years old with acute or convalescent COVID-19. Sequenced sample: peripheral blood. The CDR3 DNA follows: TGTGCCAGCAGCGACAGGGACTATGGCTACACCTTC. As protein: CASSDRDYGYTF.